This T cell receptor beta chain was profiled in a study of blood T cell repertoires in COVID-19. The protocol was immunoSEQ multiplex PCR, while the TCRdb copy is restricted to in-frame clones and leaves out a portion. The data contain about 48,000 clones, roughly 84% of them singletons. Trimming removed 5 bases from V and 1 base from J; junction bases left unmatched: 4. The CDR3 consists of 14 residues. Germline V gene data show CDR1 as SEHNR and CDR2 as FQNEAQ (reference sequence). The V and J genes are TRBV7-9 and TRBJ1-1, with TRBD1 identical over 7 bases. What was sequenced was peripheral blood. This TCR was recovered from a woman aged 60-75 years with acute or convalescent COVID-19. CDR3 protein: CASSPTGPNTEAFF. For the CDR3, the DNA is TGTGCCAGCAGCCCGACAGGGCCGAACACTGAAGCTTTCTTT.